The text below deals with one TCR beta chain. The data belong to a study of blood T cell repertoires in COVID-19. Assay used: immunoSEQ multiplex PCR; TCRdb lists only in-frame clones, some missing. Of approximately 190,000 clones listed, about 83% are singletons. The sample comprised peripheral blood. This clonotype was obtained from a woman aged 70-85 years with active or convalescent COVID-19.

The CDR3 DNA follows: TGTGCCTGGAGTGTGGCAGGGGGCGATCAGCCCCAGCATTTT. Its translation: CAWSVAGGDQPQHF. This chain connects TRBV30 to TRBJ1-5; 8 bases line up with TRBD1. Trimming took 0 bases from V and 5 from J; bases not matched to a gene: 3. The CDR3 is made up of 14 amino acids. Germline V gene lookup returns CDR1 GTSNPN and CDR2 SVGIG (reference sequence). Supplemented by reference TRBV30 and TRBJ1-5, the full variable domain reads SQTIHQWPATLVQPVGSPLSLECTVEGTSNPNLYWYRQAAGRGLQLLFYSVGIGQISSEVPQNLSASRPQDRQFILSSKKLLLSDSGFYLCAWSVAGGDQPQHFGDGTRLSIL.